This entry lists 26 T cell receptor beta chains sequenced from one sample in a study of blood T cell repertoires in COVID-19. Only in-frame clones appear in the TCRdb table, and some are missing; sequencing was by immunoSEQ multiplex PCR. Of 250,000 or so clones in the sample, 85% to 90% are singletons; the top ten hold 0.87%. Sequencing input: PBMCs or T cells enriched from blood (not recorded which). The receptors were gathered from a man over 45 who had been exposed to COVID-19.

As DNA, the CDR3 is TGTGCCAGCAGACACTCTGGAAACACCATATATTTT. Amino acid sequence: CASRHSGNTIYF. This sequence joins TRBV6-6 and TRBJ1-3; D call uncertain. Trimming cost V 6 bases and J 0 bases, with 3 bases left between them. The germline CDR1 and CDR2 sequences are MNHNY and SVGAGI (reference sequence). CDR3 length equals 12 residues.

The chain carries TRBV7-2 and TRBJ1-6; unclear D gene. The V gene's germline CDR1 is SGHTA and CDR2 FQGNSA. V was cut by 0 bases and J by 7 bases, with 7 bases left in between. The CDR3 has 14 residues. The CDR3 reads CASSLARNNSPLHF. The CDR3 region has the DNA TGTGCCAGCAGCTTAGCTAGAAACAATTCACCCCTCCACTTT.

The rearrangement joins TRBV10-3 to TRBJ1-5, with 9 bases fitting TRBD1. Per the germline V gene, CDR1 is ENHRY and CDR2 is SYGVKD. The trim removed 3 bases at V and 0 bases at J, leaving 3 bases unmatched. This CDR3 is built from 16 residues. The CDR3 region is CAISELGQGSNQPQHF. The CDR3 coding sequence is TGTGCCATCAGTGAACTGGGACAGGGTAGCAATCAGCCCCAGCATTTT.

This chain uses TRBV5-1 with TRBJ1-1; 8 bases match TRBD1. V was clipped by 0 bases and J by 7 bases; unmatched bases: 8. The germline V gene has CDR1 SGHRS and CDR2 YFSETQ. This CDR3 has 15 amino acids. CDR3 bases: TGCGCCAGCAGCTTGGCCTCAGGGGGCAAGGTTGAAGCTTTCTTT. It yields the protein CASSLASGGKVEAFF.

The CDR3 DNA follows: TGTGCCAGTAGTATAGATCATCGGGGGAGGGGAACTGAAGCTTTCTTT. Translating gives CASSIDHRGRGTEAFF. This chain uses TRBV19 with TRBJ1-1; TRBD1 might be the D (5 bases). This CDR3 contains 16 residues. Trimming removed 0 bases from V and 5 bases from J, with 16 bases in between. Per the germline V gene, CDR1 is LNHDA and CDR2 is SQIVND (reference sequence).

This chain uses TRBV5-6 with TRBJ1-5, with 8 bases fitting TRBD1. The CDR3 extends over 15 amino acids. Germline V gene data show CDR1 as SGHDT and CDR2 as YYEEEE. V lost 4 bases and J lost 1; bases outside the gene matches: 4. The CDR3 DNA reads TGTGCCAGCAGCCCGAGGACAGGGAGCAATCAGCCCCAGCATTTT. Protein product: CASSPRTGSNQPQHF.

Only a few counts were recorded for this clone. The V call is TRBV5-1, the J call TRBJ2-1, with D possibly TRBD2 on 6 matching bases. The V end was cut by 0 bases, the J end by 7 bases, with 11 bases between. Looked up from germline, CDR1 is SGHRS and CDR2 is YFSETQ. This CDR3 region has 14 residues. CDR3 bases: TGCGCCAGCAGCTTGGCGGCGGGGTTGAATGAGCAGTTCTTC. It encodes CASSLAAGLNEQFF.

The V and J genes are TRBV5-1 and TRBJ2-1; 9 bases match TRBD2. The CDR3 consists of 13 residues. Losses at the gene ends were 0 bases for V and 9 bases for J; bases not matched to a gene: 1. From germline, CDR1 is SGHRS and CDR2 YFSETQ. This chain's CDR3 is CASSLELAGEQFF. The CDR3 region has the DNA TGCGCCAGCAGCTTGGAACTAGCGGGTGAGCAGTTCTTC.

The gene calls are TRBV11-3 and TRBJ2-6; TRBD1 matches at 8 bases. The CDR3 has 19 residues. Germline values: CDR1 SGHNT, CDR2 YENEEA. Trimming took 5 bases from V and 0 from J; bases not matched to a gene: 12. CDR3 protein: CASSKRDVDRASGANVLTF. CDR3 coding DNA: TGTGCCAGCAGCAAACGTGATGTGGACAGGGCCTCTGGGGCCAACGTCCTGACTTTC.

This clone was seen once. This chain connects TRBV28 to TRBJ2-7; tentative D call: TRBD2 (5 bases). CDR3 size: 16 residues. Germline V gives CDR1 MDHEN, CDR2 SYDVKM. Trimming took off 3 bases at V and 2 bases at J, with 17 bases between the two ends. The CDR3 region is CASSFSLSGLTYEQYV. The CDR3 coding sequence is TGTGCCAGCAGTTTCTCATTAAGCGGCCTCACCTACGAGCAGTACGTC.

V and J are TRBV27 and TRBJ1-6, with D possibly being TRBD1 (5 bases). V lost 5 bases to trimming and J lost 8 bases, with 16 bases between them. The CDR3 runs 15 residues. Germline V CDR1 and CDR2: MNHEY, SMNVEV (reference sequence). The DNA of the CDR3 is TGTGCCAGCAGTAAGGGACTCGGCAGAGATTCACCCCTCCACTTT. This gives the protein CASSKGLGRDSPLHF.

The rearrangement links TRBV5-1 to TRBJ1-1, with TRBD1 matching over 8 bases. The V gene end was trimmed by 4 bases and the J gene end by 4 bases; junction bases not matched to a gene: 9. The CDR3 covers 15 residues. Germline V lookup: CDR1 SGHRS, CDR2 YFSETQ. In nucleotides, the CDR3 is TGCGCCAGCAGCGTAACGGACAGGGTGACCACTGAAGCTTTCTTT. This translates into CASSVTDRVTTEAFF.

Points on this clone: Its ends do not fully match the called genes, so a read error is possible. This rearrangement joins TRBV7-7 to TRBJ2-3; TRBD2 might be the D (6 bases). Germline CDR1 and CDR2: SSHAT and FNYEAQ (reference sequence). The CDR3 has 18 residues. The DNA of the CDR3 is TGTGCTAGCAGCCCTGGGGGAACCGGGGGAGTAAATCCGGATACGCAGTATTTT. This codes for CASSPGGTGGVNPDTQYF.

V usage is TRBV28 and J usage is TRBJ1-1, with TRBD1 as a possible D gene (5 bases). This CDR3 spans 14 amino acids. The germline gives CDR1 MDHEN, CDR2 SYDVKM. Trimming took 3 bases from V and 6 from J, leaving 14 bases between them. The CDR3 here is CASSLAGEGAEAFF. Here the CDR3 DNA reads TGTGCCAGCAGTTTGGCGGGGGAAGGGGCTGAAGCTTTCTTT.

CDR3 protein: CASSGQGANTIYF. The CDR3 DNA sequence: TGTGCCAGTAGTGGACAGGGGGCGAACACCATATATTTT. The chain employs TRBV19 and TRBJ1-3; 11 nucleotides match TRBD1. The length of the CDR3 is 13 residues. In germline, CDR1 is LNHDA, CDR2 SQIVND (reference sequence). Losses at the gene ends were 5 bases for V and 7 bases for J; bases not matched to a gene: 1.

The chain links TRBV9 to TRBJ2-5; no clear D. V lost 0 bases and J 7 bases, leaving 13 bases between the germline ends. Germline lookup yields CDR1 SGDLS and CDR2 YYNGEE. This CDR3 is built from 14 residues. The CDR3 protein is CASSVVGDGATQYF. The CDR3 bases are TGTGCCAGCAGCGTAGTAGGAGATGGTGCGACCCAGTACTTC.

The CDR3 nucleotides are TGCGCCAGCAGCATCCAGGGACAGGGGAACACTGAAGCTTTCTTT. Protein sequence: CASSIQGQGNTEAFF. V usage is TRBV5-1 and J usage is TRBJ1-1; 9 bases line up with TRBD1. CDR1 is SGHRS and CDR2 is YFSETQ in the germline V gene. V shed 4 bases and J 1 base; nucleotides not matched to a gene: 5. The CDR3 contains 15 residues.

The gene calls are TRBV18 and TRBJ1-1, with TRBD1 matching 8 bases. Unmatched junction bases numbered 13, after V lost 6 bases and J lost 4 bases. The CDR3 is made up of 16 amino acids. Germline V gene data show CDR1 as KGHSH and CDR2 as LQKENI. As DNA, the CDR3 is TGTGCCAGCTCTCTCGGACAGGGATACGTAAGCACTGAAGCTTTCTTT. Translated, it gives CASSLGQGYVSTEAFF. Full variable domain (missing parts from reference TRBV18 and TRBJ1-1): NAGVMQNPRHLVRRRGQEARLRCSPMKGHSHVYWYRQLPEEGLKFMVYLQKENIIDESGMPKERFSAEFPKEGPSILRIQQVVRGDSAAYFCASSLGQGYVSTEAFFGQGTRLTVV.

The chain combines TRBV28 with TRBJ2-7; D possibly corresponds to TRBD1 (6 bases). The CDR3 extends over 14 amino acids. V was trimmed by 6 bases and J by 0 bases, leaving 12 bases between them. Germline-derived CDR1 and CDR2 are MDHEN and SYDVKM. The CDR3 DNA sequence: TGTGCCAGCAGAGTAGACAGGTACTCCTACGAGCAGTACTTC. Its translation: CASRVDRYSYEQYF. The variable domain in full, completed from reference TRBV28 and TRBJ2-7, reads DVKVTQSSRYLVKRTGEKVFLECVQDMDHENMFWYRQDPGLGLRLIYFSYDVKMKEKGDIPEGYSVSREKKERFSLILESASTNQTSMYLCASRVDRYSYEQYFGPGTRLTVT.

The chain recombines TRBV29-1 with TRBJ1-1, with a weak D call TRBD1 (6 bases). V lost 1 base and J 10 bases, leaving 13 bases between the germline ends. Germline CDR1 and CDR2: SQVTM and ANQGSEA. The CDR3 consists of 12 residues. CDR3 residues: CSVEGTEVVAFF. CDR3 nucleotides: TGCAGCGTTGAAGGGACAGAGGTGGTAGCTTTCTTT. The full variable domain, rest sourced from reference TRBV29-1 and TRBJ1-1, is SAVISQKPSRDICQRGTSLTIQCQVDSQVTMMFWYRQQPGQSLTLIATANQGSEATYESGFVIDKFPISRPNLTFSTLTVSNMSPEDSSIYLCSVEGTEVVAFFGQGTRLTVV.

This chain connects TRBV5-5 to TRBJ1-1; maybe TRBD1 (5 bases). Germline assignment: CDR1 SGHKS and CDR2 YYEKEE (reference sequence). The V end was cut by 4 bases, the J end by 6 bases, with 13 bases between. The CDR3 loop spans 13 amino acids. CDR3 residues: CASSPWGGAEAFF. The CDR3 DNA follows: TGTGCCAGCAGCCCTTGGGGGGGGGCTGAAGCTTTCTTT. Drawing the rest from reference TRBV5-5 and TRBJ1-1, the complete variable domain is DAGVTQSPTHLIKTRGQQVTLRCSPISGHKSVSWYQQVLGQGPQFIFQYYEKEERGRGNFPDRFSARQFPNYSSELNVNALLLGDSALYLCASSPWGGAEAFFGQGTRLTVV.

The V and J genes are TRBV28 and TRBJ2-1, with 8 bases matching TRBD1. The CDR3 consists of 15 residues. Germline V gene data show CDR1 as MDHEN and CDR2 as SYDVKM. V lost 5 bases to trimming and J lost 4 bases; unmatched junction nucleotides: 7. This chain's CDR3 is CASSPWDRLYNEQFF. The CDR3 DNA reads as TGTGCCAGCAGTCCCTGGGACAGGTTATACAATGAGCAGTTCTTC.

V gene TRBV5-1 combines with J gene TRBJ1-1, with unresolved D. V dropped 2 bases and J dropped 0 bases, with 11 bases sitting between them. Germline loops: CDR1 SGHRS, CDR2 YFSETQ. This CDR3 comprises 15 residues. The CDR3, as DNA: TGCGCCAGCAGCTTCGGGTTAGCCATGAACACTGAAGCTTTCTTT. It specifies CASSFGLAMNTEAFF.

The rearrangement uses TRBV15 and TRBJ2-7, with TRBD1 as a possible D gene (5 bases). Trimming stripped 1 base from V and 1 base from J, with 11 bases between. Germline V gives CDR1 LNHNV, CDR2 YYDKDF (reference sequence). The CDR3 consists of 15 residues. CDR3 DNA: TGTGCCACCAGCAGAGCAGGGTCAGGTTCCTACGAGCAGTACTTC. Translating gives CATSRAGSGSYEQYF.

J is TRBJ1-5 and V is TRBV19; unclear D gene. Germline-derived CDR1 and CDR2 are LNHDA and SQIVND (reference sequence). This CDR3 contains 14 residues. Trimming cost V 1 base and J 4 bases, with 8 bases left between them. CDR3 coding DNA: TGTGCCAGTAGTATAGGTCGGGATAATCAGCCCCAGCATTTT. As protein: CASSIGRDNQPQHF.

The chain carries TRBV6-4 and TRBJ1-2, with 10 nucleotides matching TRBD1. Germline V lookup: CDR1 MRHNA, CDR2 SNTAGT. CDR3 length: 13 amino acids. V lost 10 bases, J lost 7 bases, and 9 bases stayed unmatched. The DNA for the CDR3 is TGTGCCACCAGACAGGGGGCTGGACGTGGCTACACCTTC. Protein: CATRQGAGRGYTF.